Described below is a single TCR beta chain sequence and its context. This record comes from a study of T cell responses to AZD1222 COVID-19 vaccine. Generated by immunoSEQ multiplex PCR, the TCRdb table keeps only in-frame clones and is missing some. Here the sample spans approximately 150,000 clones, more than 75% being singletons. The CDR3 spans 13 residues. V was pared by 6 bases and J by 7 bases, with 15 bases between. This specimen consisted of peripheral blood, obtained 28 days after the second AZD1222 dose. This TCR was sampled from an adult who received the AZD1222 COVID-19 vaccine. V is TRBV12-3 or TRBV12-4 and J is TRBJ1-1; D remains ambiguous. The CDR3 here is CASRHSIGVEAFF. In DNA form, the CDR3 reads TGTGCCAGCAGGCATAGCATTGGGGTTGAAGCTTTCTTT.